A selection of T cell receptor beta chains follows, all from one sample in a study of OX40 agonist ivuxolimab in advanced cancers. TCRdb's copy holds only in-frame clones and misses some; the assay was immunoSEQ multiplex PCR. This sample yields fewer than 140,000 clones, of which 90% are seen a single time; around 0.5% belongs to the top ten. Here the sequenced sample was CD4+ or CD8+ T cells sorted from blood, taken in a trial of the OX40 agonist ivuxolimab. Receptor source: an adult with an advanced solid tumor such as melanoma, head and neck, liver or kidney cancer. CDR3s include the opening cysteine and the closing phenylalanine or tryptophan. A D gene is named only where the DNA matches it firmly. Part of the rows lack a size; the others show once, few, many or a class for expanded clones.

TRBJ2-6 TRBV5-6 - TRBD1 TGTGCCAGCAGCAGAGGACAGGGGTTCTCCTCTGGGGCCAACGTCCTGACTTTC CASSRGQGFSSGANVLTF
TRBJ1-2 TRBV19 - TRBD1 TGTGCCAGTAAAACAGGACAGGGAGATGGCTACACCTTC CASKTGQGDGYTF
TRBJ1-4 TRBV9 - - TGTGCCAGCAGCGTAGGGCGGGTAACTAATGAAAAACTGTTTTTT CASSVGRVTNEKLFF
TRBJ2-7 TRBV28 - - TGTGCCAGCACTCCCCGCGTGGGGGGTAGGTACGAGCAGTACTTC CASTPRVGGRYEQYF
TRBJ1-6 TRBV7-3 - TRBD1 TGTGCCAGCAGCTTCTCCGGGACAGATAATTCACCCCTCCACTTT CASSFSGTDNSPLHF
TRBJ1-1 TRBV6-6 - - TGTGCCAGCGGGCCCTCCGGGCCGAGGGACGCTGAAGCTTTCTTT CASGPSGPRDAEAFF
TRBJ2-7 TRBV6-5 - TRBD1 TGTGCCAGCGACAGGGGAACCCACGAGCAGTACTTC CASDRGTHEQYF
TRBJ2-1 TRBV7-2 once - TGTGCCAGCAGCGCGCGCAGGGGTTACAATGAGCAGTTCTTC CASSARRGYNEQFF
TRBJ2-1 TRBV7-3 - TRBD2 TGTGCCAGCAGCGCAGCGGGGAGCTACTACAATGAGCAGTTCTTC CASSAAGSYYNEQFF
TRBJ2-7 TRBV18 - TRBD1 TGTGCCAGCTCACCAGGGTCCGCAGGGGGTGAGCAGTACTTC CASSPGSAGGEQYF
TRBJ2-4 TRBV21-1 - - TGTGCCAGCCCAGGGGATTACCCCTATCCAAACATTCAGTACTTC CASPGDYPYPNIQYF
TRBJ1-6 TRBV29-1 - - TGCAGCGTTGGGGACTCCTCGGGAAATTCACCCCTCCACTTT CSVGDSSGNSPLHF
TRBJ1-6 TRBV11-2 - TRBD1 TGTGCCAGCAGCTCACAGGGGCTTAATTCACCCCTCCACTTT CASSSQGLNSPLHF
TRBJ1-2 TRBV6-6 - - TGTGCCAGCAGGGAGGGGGGGGTATCATTAGACTATGGCTACACCTTC CASREGGVSLDYGYTF
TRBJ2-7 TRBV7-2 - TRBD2 TGTGCCAGCAGCTTTAGCGGGGGGCCCTACGAGCAGTACTTC CASSFSGGPYEQYF
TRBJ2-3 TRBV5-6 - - TGTGCCAGCAGCTTGATAGCAGATACGCAGTATTTT CASSLIADTQYF
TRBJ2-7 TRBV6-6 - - TGTGCCAGCAGTCCGACAGTAGCCTACGAGCAGTACTTC CASSPTVAYEQYF
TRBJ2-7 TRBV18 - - TGTGCCAGCTCACCACAGGGCACCGGATACGAGCAGTACTTC CASSPQGTGYEQYF
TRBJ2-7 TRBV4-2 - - TGTGCCAGCAGCCGAGAAGGACGGGCTCCGAACTCCTACGAGCAGTACTTC CASSREGRAPNSYEQYF
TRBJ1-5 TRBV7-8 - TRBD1 TGTGCCAGCAGCTTAGGTACAGGGGTCCAAGGGCCCCAGCATTTT CASSLGTGVQGPQHF
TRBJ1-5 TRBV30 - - TGTGCCTGGAGTTCTGGTCGGGACCGGCCCCAGCATTTT CAWSSGRDRPQHF
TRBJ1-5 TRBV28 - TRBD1 TGTGCCAGCACGTCCGGGGCAGGGGGCTTGAATCAGCCCCAGCATTTT CASTSGAGGLNQPQHF
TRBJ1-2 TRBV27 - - TGTGCCAGCAGTCCATCGGGCTATGGCTACACCTTC CASSPSGYGYTF
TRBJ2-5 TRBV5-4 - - TGTGCCAGCAGCTTTGGGGGGCCCCAAGAGACCCAGTACTTC CASSFGGPQETQYF
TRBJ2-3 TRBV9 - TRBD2 TGTGCCAGCAGCCCTGGACTAGCGGGGGGGCCTGGAGATACGCAGTATTTT CASSPGLAGGPGDTQYF
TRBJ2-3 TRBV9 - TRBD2 TGTGCCAGCAGCGTAGGGGTAGCGGGGAACACAGATACGCAGTATTTT CASSVGVAGNTDTQYF
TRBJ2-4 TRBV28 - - TGTGCCAGCAGTTTATCCAGGCGTATAGCCAAAAACATTCAGTACTTC CASSLSRRIAKNIQYF
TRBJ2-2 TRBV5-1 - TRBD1 TGCGCCAGCAGCCCGGCCGGGACAGGGAACACCGGGGAGCTGTTTTTT CASSPAGTGNTGELFF
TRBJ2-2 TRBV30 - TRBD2 TGTGCCTGGAGACAAAAGGGTTCGCGGGGGGGAAACACCGGGGAGCTGTTTTTT CAWRQKGSRGGNTGELFF
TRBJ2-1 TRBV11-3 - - TGTGCCAGCAGCACCAGACAGGAGACTGAGCAGTTCTTC CASSTRQETEQFF
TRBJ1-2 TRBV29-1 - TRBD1 TGCAGCGTTGGGGACAGTGGCTACACCTTC CSVGDSGYTF
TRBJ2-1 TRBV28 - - TGTGCCAGCAGTACCCCGGGTGGAGCCCACAATGAGCAGTTCTTC CASSTPGGAHNEQFF
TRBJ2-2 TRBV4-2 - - TGTGCCAGCAGCCAAACTTCCGGGACACCCGGCGGGGAGCTGTTTTTT CASSQTSGTPGGELFF
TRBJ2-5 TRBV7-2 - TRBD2 TGTGCCAGCAGGATGAGCGGGGGGAAAGAGACCCAGTACTTC CASRMSGGKETQYF
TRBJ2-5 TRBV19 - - TGTGCCAGTAGTAGGACCTCGGGGGAGACCCAGTACTTC CASSRTSGETQYF
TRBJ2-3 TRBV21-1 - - TGTGCCAGCAGCAAAGAAGGGGGCGCCACGGTAGATACGCAGTATTTT CASSKEGGATVDTQYF
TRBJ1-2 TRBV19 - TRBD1 TGTGCCAGTAGTGAGCTTAGGGACAGGGCGGCTAACTATGGCTACACCTTC CASSELRDRAANYGYTF
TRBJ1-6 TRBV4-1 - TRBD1 TGCGCCAGCAGCCAAGGCTGGGACAGGGATAATTCACCCCTCCACTTT CASSQGWDRDNSPLHF
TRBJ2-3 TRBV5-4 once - TGTGCCAGCAGCACACGACTTTCCAGGAGGCGCACAGATACGCAGTATTTT CASSTRLSRRRTDTQYF
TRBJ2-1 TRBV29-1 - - TGCAGCGTTGGCGAGGGCAGAGGCAATGAGCAGTTCTTC CSVGEGRGNEQFF
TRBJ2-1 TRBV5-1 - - TGCGCCAGCAGCTTGGACCGGACCCCCGGCAATGAGCAGTTCTTC CASSLDRTPGNEQFF
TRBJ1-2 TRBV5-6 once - TGTGCCAGCAGGTTGCTGGCGACTACTAACTATGGCTACACCTTC CASRLLATTNYGYTF
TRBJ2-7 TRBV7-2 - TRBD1 TGTGCCAGCACCTTAGGCCCACTCTCCAGGGGGCGCAGACACGAGCAGTACTTC CASTLGPLSRGRRHEQYF
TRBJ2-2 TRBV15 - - TGTGCCACCGTTGACAGAAAGAACACCGGGGAGCTGTTTTTT CATVDRKNTGELFF
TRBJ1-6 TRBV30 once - TGTGCCTTCTCCCGGCCAGGCTATAATTCACCCCTCCACTTT CAFSRPGYNSPLHF